Below, 12 T cell receptor beta chains from the same sample are listed, as sequenced in a study of blood T cell repertoires in COVID-19. Method: immunoSEQ multiplex PCR; TCRdb's copy keeps in-frame clones and lacks some. In the table there are over 100,000 clones, approximately 87% of which are singletons. Sequenced: peripheral blood. All receptors derive from a woman aged 55-70 years with acute or convalescent COVID-19.

The chain has TRBV19 and TRBJ1-6, with a possible D match to TRBD1 (5 bases). The CDR3 has 15 residues. Germline V CDR1 and CDR2: LNHDA, SQIVND (reference sequence). V was cut by 6 bases and J by 7 bases, with 16 bases left in between. In DNA form, the CDR3 reads TGTGCCAGTAGCGGGGAGGGGTTTGGAAATTCACCCCTCCACTTT. It specifies CASSGEGFGNSPLHF.

This clone was counted once. The V and J genes are TRBV6-1 and TRBJ2-1; possible D gene TRBD2, 5 bases. Looked up from germline, CDR1 is MNHNS and CDR2 is SASEGT. With 3 bases removed from V and 4 bases from J, the gap between germline ends came to 10 bases. This CDR3 has 14 amino acids. This CDR3 reads CASSDRRGYNEQFF. The CDR3 nucleotides read TGTGCCAGCAGTGACAGGAGAGGGTACAATGAGCAGTTCTTC.

V gene TRBV28 combines with J gene TRBJ1-2; D uncertain. V lost 7 bases to trimming and J lost 8 bases, with 11 bases between them. From germline, CDR1 is MDHEN and CDR2 SYDVKM. The CDR3 has 11 residues. The CDR3 here is CASTRGIGYTF. In DNA form, the CDR3 reads TGTGCCAGCACTCGGGGTATCGGCTACACCTTC.

The chain has TRBV3-1 (or the pseudogene TRBV3-2) and TRBJ1-2, with TRBD1 as a possible D gene (6 bases). CDR1 is LGHDT and CDR2 is YNNKEL in the germline V gene (reference sequence). Between the trimmed V and J ends, which lost 4 bases and 4 bases, there was a span of 10 bases. The CDR3 covers 13 residues. The CDR3 sequence is CASSLYRAYGYTF. The CDR3 DNA reads TGTGCCAGCAGCCTCTACAGGGCCTATGGCTACACCTTC.

J is TRBJ1-2 and V is TRBV30; 9 nucleotides align to TRBD1. Trimming cost V 4 bases and J 8 bases; bases outside gene matches: 11. Germline loops: CDR1 GTSNPN, CDR2 SVGIG (reference sequence). The CDR3 contains 14 residues. For the CDR3, the DNA is TGTGCCTGGAATTCACAGGGGGCCTTTCACGGCTACACCTTC. Its protein product is CAWNSQGAFHGYTF.

V and J are TRBV11-2 and TRBJ2-7; 8 bases line up with TRBD1. V trimming: 5 bases; J trimming: 7 bases; junction bases outside the gene matches: 10. This CDR3 is 14 amino acids long. CDR1 and CDR2 from the germline V gene are SGHAT and FQNNGV. CDR3 in DNA: TGTGCCAGCAGCGGGTCTTCCAGGGGGCAGGAGCAGTACTTC. Protein sequence: CASSGSSRGQEQYF.

The chain joins TRBV28 to TRBJ2-7; D might be TRBD2 (6 bases). V was shortened by 3 bases and J by 0 bases, with 12 bases between the two germline ends. CDR1 and CDR2 from the germline V gene are MDHEN and SYDVKM. This CDR3 comprises 15 residues. The CDR3: CASSFERVSSYEQYF. In DNA, the CDR3 is TGTGCCAGCAGTTTTGAGCGGGTTTCCTCCTACGAGCAGTACTTC.

The gene calls are TRBV18 and TRBJ1-2; D unresolved. Germline CDR1 and CDR2: KGHSH and LQKENI. The CDR3 is 12 amino acids. The V end was cut by 3 bases, the J end by 4 bases, with 6 bases between. CDR3 nucleotides: TGTGCCAGCTCACCGGCAATCTATGGCTACACCTTC. Its protein is CASSPAIYGYTF.

A note on this clone: Distinct nucleotide sequences in the sample also encode this CDR3. The chain carries TRBV12-3 or TRBV12-4 and TRBJ1-1; 7 nucleotides match TRBD1. The CDR3 is 13 amino acids. The trim removed 6 bases at V and 1 base at J, leaving 2 bases unmatched. The DNA for the CDR3 is TGTGCCAGCAGAACAGGGGAGAACACTGAAGCTTTCTTT. The encoded protein is CASRTGENTEAFF.

The V call is TRBV19, the J call TRBJ2-2, with D tentatively TRBD2 (5 bases). The V gene's germline CDR1 is LNHDA and CDR2 SQIVND (reference sequence). Trimming removed 8 bases from V and 5 bases from J, with 9 bases in between. The CDR3 runs 12 residues. CDR3: CASQRETGELFF. CDR3 sequence (DNA): TGTGCCAGTCAACGGGAAACCGGGGAGCTGTTTTTT. The full variable domain, completed using reference TRBV19 and TRBJ2-2, is DGGITQSPKYLFRKEGQNVTLSCEQNLNHDAMYWYRQDPGQGLRLIYYSQIVNDFQKGDIAEGYSVSREKKESFPLTVTSAQKNPTAFYLCASQRETGELFFGEGSRLTVL.

The chain is built from TRBV7-9 and TRBJ1-1, with D maybe TRBD1 (5 bases). Trimming shortened V by 5 bases and J by 1 base, and 17 bases separated the two germline ends. Germline V gene data show CDR1 as SEHNR and CDR2 as FQNEAQ (reference sequence). CDR3 length: 16 amino acids. CDR3 sequence: CASSRMTTGGNTEAFF. The CDR3 region has the DNA TGTGCCAGCAGCCGCATGACAACCGGGGGGAACACTGAAGCTTTCTTT.

The V and J genes are TRBV18 and TRBJ1-4, with D perhaps TRBD1 (5 bases). V was trimmed by 6 bases and J by 0 bases, leaving 11 bases between them. Germline CDR1 and CDR2: KGHSH and LQKENI. This CDR3 has 15 residues. In nucleotides, the CDR3 is TGTGCCAGCTCGCAACAGGCTTCAACTAATGAAAAACTGTTTTTT. Its protein is CASSQQASTNEKLFF.